This T cell receptor (beta chain) derives from a study of cytomegalovirus exposure and HLA in healthy donors. This clone was seen a few times. Antigen unknown. Germline loops: CDR1 SGHNT, CDR2 YYREEE (reference sequence). The CDR3 runs to 15 residues. The V end lost 2 bases, the J end lost 4 bases, and 14 bases lay between the germline ends. Study conclusions and caveats: Investigators reported 164 TCR beta chains as tied to cytomegalovirus. Presence/absence analyses treated sequencing depth as roughly uniform across donors. Relative to the approximately 680-donor mean, N-insertions were reportedly fewer in an Asian-associated ancestry cluster in a later analysis. CMV serostatus was the sole immune exposure information available.

The PCR employed 60 Vbeta primers together with 13 Jbeta primers. Sequencing used immunoSEQ multiplex PCR; TCRdb keeps in-frame clones, though not all of them. Of approximately 190,000 clones listed, approximately 90% are singletons. The receptor comes from a boy between 2 and 10 years old in good health and CMV-seronegative. Sequencing was done on a sample of PBMCs. The chain joins TRBV5-4 to TRBJ2-3, with D possibly being TRBD2 (5 bases). CDR3 residues: CASSLPGLGSDTQYF. DNA for the CDR3: TGTGCCAGCAGCTTACCGGGATTGGGGTCAGATACGCAGTATTTT.